This T cell receptor beta chain was recorded in a study of T cells in Graves' hyperthyroidism and ophthalmopathy. The study, taken as a whole, reports: Peripheral blood also featured most of the thyroid clonotypes expanded above 0.001. The model made its ophthalmopathy prediction, and onset followed a median around 6.5 months later. A model using 13 V-J features told ophthalmopathy apart from stable hyperthyroidism.

Researchers took RNA transcripts and amplified the TCR beta CDR3 regions from them. The HTBI primer set was used in a first-round RT-PCR of the TCR CDR3. TCRdb used MiXCR to reprocess the multiplex PCR reads, holding one entry per CDR3 protein. Altogether around 600,000 distinct CDR3 sequences are present, about 15% being singletons, with the ten largest covering around 13%. Reasons for excluding patients were uncontrolled infection, other autoimmune disease, pregnancy or lactation. Trimming cost V 7 bases and J 6 bases; bases outside gene matches: 19. This CDR3 comprises 17 residues. Germline-derived CDR1 and CDR2 are MDHEN and SYDVKM. This clonotype was counted ten times or more. Its cognate antigen is unknown.

The TCR comes from a woman between 45 and 65 years old with Graves' ophthalmopathy. The sample comprised blood. The V call is TRBV28, the J call TRBJ2-7; 9 bases agree with TRBD1. The CDR3 spells CASNVISGGTGMGEQYF. The CDR3 DNA follows: TGTGCCAGCAATGTCATAAGTGGTGGGACAGGGATGGGCGAGCAGTACTTC.